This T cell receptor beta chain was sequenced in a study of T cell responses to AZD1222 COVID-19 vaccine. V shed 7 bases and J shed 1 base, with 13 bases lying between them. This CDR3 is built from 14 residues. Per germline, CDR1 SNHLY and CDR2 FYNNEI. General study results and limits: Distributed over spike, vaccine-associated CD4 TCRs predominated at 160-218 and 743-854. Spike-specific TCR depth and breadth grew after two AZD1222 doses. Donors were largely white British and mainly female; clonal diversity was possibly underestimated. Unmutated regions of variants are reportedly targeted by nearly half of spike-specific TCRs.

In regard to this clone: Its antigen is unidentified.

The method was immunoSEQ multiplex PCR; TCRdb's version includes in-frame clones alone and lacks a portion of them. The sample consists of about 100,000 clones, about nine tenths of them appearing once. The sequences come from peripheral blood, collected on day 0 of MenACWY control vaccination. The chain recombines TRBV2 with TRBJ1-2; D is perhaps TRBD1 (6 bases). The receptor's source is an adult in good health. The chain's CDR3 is CASKANRDNYGYTF. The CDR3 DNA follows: TGTGCCAGCAAAGCAAACAGGGATAACTATGGCTACACCTTC.